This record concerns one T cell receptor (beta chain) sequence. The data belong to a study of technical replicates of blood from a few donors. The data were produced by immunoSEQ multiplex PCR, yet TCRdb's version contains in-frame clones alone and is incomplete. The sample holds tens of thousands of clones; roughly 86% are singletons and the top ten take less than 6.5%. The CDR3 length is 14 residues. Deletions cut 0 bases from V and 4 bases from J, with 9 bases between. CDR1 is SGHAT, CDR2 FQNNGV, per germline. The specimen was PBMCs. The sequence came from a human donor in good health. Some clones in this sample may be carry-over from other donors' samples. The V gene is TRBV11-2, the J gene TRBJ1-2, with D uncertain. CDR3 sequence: CASSLDSTAYGYTF. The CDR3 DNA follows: TGTGCCAGCAGCTTAGACTCCACAGCCTATGGCTACACCTTC. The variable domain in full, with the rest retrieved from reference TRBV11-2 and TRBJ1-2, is EAGVAQSPRYKIIEKRQSVAFWCNPISGHATLYWYQQILGQGPKLLIQFQNNGVVDDSQLPKDRFSAERLKGVDSTLKIQPAKLEDSAVYLCASSLDSTAYGYTFGSGTRLTVV.